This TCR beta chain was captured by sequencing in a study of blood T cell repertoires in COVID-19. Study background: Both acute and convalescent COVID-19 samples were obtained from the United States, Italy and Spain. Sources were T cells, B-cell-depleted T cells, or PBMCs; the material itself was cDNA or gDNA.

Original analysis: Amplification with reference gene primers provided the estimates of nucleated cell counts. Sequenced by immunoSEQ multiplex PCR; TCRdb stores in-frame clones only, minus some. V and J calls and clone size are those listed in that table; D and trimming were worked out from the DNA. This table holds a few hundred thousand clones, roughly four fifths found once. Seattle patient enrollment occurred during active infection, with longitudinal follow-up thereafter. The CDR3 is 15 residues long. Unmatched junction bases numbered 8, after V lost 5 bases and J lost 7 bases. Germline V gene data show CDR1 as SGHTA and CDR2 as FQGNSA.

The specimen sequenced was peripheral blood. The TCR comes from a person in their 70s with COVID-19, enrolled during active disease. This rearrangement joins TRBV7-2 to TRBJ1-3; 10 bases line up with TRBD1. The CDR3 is CASSPGTGEWNTIYF. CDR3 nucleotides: TGTGCCAGCAGCCCCGGGACAGGGGAGTGGAACACCATATATTTT.